A single sample is the source of the 16 T cell receptor beta chains below, sequenced in a study of CD8 T cells in Susac syndrome. cDNA came from about 0.46 to 1 ug RNA primed by random hexamers. TCRdb called the immunoSEQ multiplex PCR reads again in MiXCR, with one record for every CDR3 protein. The sample consists of tens of thousands of distinct CDR3 sequences, 93% of them appearing once. Source material: CD4+ T cells from PBMCs. These TCRs come from a human donor with Susac syndrome.

This rearrangement joins TRBV12-3 or TRBV12-4 to TRBJ2-1; 7 nucleotides align to TRBD1. V shed 6 bases, J shed 1 base, and the junction held 3 bases outside the gene matches. This CDR3 is built from 14 residues. CDR3 protein: CASSPGGSYNEQFF. CDR3 DNA: TGTGCCAGCAGCCCAGGGGGATCCTACAATGAGCAGTTCTTC.

The rearrangement uses TRBV5-1 and TRBJ2-5; D possibly uses TRBD1 or TRBD2 (8 bases each). CDR1 is SGHRS, CDR2 YFSETQ, per germline. Deletions cut 3 bases from V and 2 bases from J, with 17 bases between. The length of the CDR3 is 16 residues. In DNA, the CDR3 is TGCGCCAGCAGCTCCGGGGGGGGACAGGCACAAGAGACCCAGTACTTC. The encoded protein is CASSSGGGQAQETQYF.

The rearrangement links TRBV7-3 to TRBJ2-3; tentatively, D is TRBD1 (6 bases). This CDR3 spans 18 amino acids. Germline V gene data show CDR1 as SGHTA and CDR2 as FQGTGA. Trimming cost V 1 base and J 1 base, with 18 bases left between them. CDR3 residues: CASSLRGLRGAGTDTQYF. The CDR3 coding sequence is TGTGCCAGCAGCTTAAGAGGGCTCAGGGGAGCGGGCACAGATACGCAGTATTTT.

The chain joins TRBV29-1 to TRBJ1-1; D not resolved. The CDR3 loop spans 13 amino acids. CDR1 is SQVTM, CDR2 ANQGSEA, per germline. V was trimmed by 4 bases and J by 0 bases, leaving 9 bases between them. The CDR3 coding sequence is TGCAGCGTTGGGACGGGTTTGAACACTGAAGCTTTCTTT. Its translation: CSVGTGLNTEAFF.

This clonotype occurred a few times. The chain links TRBV25-1 to TRBJ2-7, with D unclear. CDR3 length equals 11 residues. Per the germline V gene, CDR1 is MGHDK and CDR2 is SYGVNS. Trimming pared 8 bases from V and 4 bases from J, leaving 9 bases between. The CDR3 nucleotides read TGTGCCAGCGCAGCTTCGTACGAGCAGTACTTC. Its translation: CASAASYEQYF.

The rearrangement links TRBV18 to TRBJ2-2; D is undetermined. The V gene's germline CDR1 is KGHSH and CDR2 LQKENI. The CDR3 sequence is 16 residues long. The germline V and J ends were trimmed by 0 bases and 0 bases, with 8 bases remaining between them. This CDR3 reads CASSPPGIPNTGELFF. CDR3 DNA sequence: TGTGCCAGCTCACCACCGGGGATCCCGAACACCGGGGAGCTGTTTTTT.

This rearrangement joins TRBV7-3 to TRBJ2-5, with a weak D call TRBD1 (7 bases). The length of the CDR3 is 14 residues. The V gene's germline CDR1 is SGHTA and CDR2 FQGTGA. V lost 5 bases and J 2 bases, leaving 12 bases between the germline ends. CDR3 region: CASSRGDSQETQYF. As DNA, the CDR3 is TGTGCCAGCAGCCGCGGGGACAGTCAAGAGACCCAGTACTTC.

The chain carries TRBV7-2 and TRBJ1-2; 7 bases align to TRBD1. Trimming removed 5 bases from V and 0 bases from J; junction bases left unmatched: 12. The CDR3 has 17 residues. The germline CDR1 and CDR2 sequences are SGHTA and FQGNSA. CDR3 in amino acids: CASSPTGTTQANYGYTF. CDR3 sequence (DNA): TGTGCCAGCAGCCCGACAGGGACCACCCAAGCTAACTATGGCTACACCTTC.

The rearrangement links TRBV7-9 to TRBJ2-1; 7 bases match TRBD2. The CDR3 length is 12 residues. After removal of 2 bases from V and 10 bases from J, the junction contained 2 bases not matched to a gene. Per the germline V gene, CDR1 is SEHNR and CDR2 is FQNEAQ (reference sequence). CDR3 sequence: CASSLMGGEQFF. The CDR3 bases are TGTGCCAGCAGCTTAATGGGAGGGGAGCAGTTCTTC. Filled out from reference TRBV7-9 and TRBJ2-1, the complete variable domain reads DTGVSQNPRHKITKRGQNVTFRCDPISEHNRLYWYRQTLGQGPEFLTYFQNEAQLEKSRLLSDRFSAERPKGSFSTLEIQRTEQGDSAMYLCASSLMGGEQFFGPGTRLTVL.

The chain uses TRBV5-4 and TRBJ2-7; no clear D. V dropped 4 bases and J dropped 7 bases, with 15 bases sitting between them. The CDR3 consists of 13 residues. Germline CDR1 reads SGHNT; CDR2 reads YYREEE (reference sequence). The CDR3 coding sequence is TGTGCCAGCAGCCCTGGCGTCGTAGAGGAGCAGTACTTC. Amino acid sequence: CASSPGVVEEQYF.

The DNA for the CDR3 is TGTGCCAGCAGTTTAAGGAGGGGCGGCAATGAAAAACTGTTTTTT. Translation gives CASSLRRGGNEKLFF. The chain carries TRBV28 and TRBJ1-4; TRBD1 might be the D (5 bases). The germline gives CDR1 MDHEN, CDR2 SYDVKM. The CDR3 runs 15 residues. V lost 2 bases to trimming and J lost 5 bases, with 12 bases between them.

V gene TRBV6-5 combines with J gene TRBJ1-2; possibly TRBD1 for D (6 bases). The germline V gene has CDR1 MNHEY and CDR2 SVGAGI. The germline V and J ends were trimmed by 2 bases and 7 bases, with 14 bases remaining between them. The CDR3 totals 14 residues. CDR3 nucleotides: TGTGCCAGCAGTTACGGAGGACAGCCCTCTGGCTACACCTTC. Residues: CASSYGGQPSGYTF.

The chain recombines TRBV11-2 with TRBJ2-1, with D possibly TRBD2 on 5 matching bases. Germline values: CDR1 SGHAT, CDR2 FQNNGV. This CDR3 has 14 amino acids. Trimming pared 5 bases from V and 0 bases from J, leaving 8 bases between. The CDR3 DNA reads TGTGCCAGCAGCCGGGAAGTCTCCTACAATGAGCAGTTCTTC. It specifies CASSREVSYNEQFF.

The V call is TRBV6-2 or TRBV6-3, the J call TRBJ1-5; no reliable D call. V was pared by 0 bases and J by 7 bases, with 4 bases between. CDR1 is MNHEY and CDR2 is SVGEGT in the germline V gene. This CDR3 has 12 residues. For the CDR3, the DNA is TGTGCCAGCAGTTACTCTATACAGCCCCAGCATTTT. Protein sequence: CASSYSIQPQHF.

The chain uses TRBV7-2 and TRBJ1-2; D not certain. V was shortened by 1 base and J by 6 bases, with 9 bases between the two germline ends. CDR1 SGHTA and CDR2 FQGNSA come from the germline V gene. This CDR3 spans 13 amino acids. CDR3 bases: TGTGCCAGCAGCTTAGGGGTGTACGATGGCTACACCTTC. This codes for CASSLGVYDGYTF.

CDR3 nucleotides: TGTGCCAGCCTCTTGGTAGCGGGAAAGCGTAATGAGCAGTTCTTC. Protein: CASLLVAGKRNEQFF. The V and J genes are TRBV21-1 and TRBJ2-1; the table's D gene call, TRBD2, was not cross checked with the DNA. TRBV21-1 is a pseudogene locus. The CDR3 contains 15 residues.